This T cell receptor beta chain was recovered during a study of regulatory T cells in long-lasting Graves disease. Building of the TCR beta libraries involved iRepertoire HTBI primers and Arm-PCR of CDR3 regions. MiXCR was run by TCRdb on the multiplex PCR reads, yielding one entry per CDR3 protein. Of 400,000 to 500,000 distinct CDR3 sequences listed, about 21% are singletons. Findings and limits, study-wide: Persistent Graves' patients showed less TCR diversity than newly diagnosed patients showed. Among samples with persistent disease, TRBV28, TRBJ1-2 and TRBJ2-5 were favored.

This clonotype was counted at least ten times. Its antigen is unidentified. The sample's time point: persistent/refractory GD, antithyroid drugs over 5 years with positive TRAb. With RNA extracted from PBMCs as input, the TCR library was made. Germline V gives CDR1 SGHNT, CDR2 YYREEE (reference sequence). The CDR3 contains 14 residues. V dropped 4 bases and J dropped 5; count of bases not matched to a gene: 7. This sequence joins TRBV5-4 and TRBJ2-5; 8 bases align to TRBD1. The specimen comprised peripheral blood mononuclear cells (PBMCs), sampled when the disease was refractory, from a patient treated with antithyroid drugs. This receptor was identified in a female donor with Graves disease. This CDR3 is CASSGGTGGETQYF. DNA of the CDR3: TGTGCCAGCAGCGGTGGGACAGGAGGCGAGACCCAGTACTTC.